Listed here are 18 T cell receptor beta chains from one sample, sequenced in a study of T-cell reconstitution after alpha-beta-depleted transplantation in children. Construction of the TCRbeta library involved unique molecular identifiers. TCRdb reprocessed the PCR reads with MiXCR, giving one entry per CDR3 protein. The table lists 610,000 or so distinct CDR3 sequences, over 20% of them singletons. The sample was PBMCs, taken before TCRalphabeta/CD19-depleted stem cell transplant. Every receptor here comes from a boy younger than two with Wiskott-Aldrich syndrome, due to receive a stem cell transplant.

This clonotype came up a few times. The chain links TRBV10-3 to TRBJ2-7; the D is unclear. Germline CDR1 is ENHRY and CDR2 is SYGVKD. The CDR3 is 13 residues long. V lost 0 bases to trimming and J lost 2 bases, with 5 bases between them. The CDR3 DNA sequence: TGTGCCATCAGTGAGTCTACAGCCTACGAGCAGTACTTC. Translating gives CAISESTAYEQYF.

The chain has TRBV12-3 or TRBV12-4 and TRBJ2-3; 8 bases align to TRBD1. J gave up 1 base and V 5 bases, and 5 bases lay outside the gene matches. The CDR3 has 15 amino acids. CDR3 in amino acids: CASSQGALGTDTQYF. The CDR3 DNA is TGTGCCAGCAGTCAGGGGGCGCTTGGCACAGATACGCAGTATTTT.

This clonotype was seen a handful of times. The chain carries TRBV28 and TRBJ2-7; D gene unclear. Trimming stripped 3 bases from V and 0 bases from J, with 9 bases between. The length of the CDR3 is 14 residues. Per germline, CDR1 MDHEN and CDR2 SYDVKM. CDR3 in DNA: TGTGCCAGCAGTTTCACATCTCGCTCCTACGAGCAGTACTTC. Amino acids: CASSFTSRSYEQYF. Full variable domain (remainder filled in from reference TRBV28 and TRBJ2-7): DVKVTQSSRYLVKRTGEKVFLECVQDMDHENMFWYRQDPGLGLRLIYFSYDVKMKEKGDIPEGYSVSREKKERFSLILESASTNQTSMYLCASSFTSRSYEQYFGPGTRLTVT.

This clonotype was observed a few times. In DNA form, the CDR3 reads TGTGCCAGCCGGGACAGAAGAAATTCACCCCTCCACTTT. Residues: CASRDRRNSPLHF. The chain has TRBV19 and TRBJ1-6, with 7 bases identical to TRBD1. V lost 9 bases and J lost 7; bases outside the gene matches: 6. CDR1 and CDR2 from the germline V gene are LNHDA and SQIVND (reference sequence). The CDR3 is made up of 13 amino acids.

CDR3 amino acids: CSAPPAGSSYNEQFF. The CDR3 DNA reads TGCAGTGCTCCGCCGGCCGGGAGCTCCTACAATGAGCAGTTCTTC. The chain couples TRBV20-1 to TRBJ2-1, with a possible D match to TRBD2 (6 bases). The V end was cut by 5 bases, the J end by 0 bases, with 14 bases between. Germline V lookup: CDR1 DFQATT, CDR2 SNEGSKA (reference sequence). There are 15 residues in the CDR3.

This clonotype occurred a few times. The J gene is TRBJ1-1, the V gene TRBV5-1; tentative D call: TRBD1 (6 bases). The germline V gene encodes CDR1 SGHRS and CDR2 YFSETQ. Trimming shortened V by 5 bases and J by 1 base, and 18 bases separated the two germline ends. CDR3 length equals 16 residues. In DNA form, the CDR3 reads TGCGCCAGCAGAAAAACGGGCGGGACACAGAACACTGAAGCTTTCTTT. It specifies CASRKTGGTQNTEAFF.

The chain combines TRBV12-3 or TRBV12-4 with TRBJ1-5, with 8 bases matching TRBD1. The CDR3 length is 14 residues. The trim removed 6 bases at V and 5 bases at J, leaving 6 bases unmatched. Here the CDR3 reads CASSDRGSDQPQHF. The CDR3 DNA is TGTGCCAGCAGCGACAGGGGTTCTGATCAGCCCCAGCATTTT.

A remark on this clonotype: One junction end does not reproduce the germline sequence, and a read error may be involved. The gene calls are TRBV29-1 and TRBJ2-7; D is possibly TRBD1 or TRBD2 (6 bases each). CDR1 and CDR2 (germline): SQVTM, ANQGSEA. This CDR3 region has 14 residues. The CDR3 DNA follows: TGCTGCGTCCACTTGGGGGGCGGATCCTACGAGCAGTACTTC. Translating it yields CCVHLGGGSYEQYF.

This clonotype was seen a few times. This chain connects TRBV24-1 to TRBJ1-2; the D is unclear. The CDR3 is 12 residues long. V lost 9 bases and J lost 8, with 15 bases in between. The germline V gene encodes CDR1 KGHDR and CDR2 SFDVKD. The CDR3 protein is CATEGTLSGYTF. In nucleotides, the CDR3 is TGTGCCACCGAGGGAACTTTATCCGGCTACACCTTC.

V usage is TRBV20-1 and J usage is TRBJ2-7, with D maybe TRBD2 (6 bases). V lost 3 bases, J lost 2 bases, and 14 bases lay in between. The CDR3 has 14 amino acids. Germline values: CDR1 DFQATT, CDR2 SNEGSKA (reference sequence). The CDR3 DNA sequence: TGCAGTGCTAGGCCGAAGGGACTGCCCTACGAGCAGTACTTC. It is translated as CSARPKGLPYEQYF.

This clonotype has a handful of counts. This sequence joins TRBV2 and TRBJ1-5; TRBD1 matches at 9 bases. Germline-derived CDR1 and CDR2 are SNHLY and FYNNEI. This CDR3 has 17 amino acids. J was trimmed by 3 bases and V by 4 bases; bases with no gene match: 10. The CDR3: CASSAYGQGQSNQPQHF. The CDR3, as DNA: TGTGCCAGCAGTGCCTACGGACAGGGGCAATCCAATCAGCCCCAGCATTTT.

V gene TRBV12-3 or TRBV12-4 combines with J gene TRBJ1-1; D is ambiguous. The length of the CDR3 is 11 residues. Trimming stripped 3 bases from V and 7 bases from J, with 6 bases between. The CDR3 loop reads CASSFVGEAFF. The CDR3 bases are TGTGCCAGCAGTTTTGTCGGTGAAGCTTTCTTT.

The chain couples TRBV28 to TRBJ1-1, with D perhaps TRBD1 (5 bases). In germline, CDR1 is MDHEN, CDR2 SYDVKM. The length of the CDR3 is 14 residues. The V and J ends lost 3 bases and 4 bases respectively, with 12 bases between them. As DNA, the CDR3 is TGTGCCAGCAGTTTGGGGACCTTGGGCACTGAAGCTTTCTTT. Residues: CASSLGTLGTEAFF.

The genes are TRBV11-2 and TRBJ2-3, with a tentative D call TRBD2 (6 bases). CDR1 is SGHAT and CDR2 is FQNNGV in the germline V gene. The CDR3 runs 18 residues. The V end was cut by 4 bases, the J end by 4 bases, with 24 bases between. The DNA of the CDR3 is TGTGCCAGCAGCTCCCGGAGGGCCGGGATGAACTGGGCAGATACGCAGTATTTT. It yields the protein CASSSRRAGMNWADTQYF. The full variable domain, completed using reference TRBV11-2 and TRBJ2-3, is EAGVAQSPRYKIIEKRQSVAFWCNPISGHATLYWYQQILGQGPKLLIQFQNNGVVDDSQLPKDRFSAERLKGVDSTLKIQPAKLEDSAVYLCASSSRRAGMNWADTQYFGPGTRLTVL.

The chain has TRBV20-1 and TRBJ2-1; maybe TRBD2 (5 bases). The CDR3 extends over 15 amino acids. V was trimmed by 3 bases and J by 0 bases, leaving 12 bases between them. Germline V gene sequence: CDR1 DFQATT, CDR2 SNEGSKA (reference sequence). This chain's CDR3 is CSASRRPSSYNEQFF. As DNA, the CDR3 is TGCAGTGCTAGTCGGAGGCCGAGCTCCTACAATGAGCAGTTCTTC.

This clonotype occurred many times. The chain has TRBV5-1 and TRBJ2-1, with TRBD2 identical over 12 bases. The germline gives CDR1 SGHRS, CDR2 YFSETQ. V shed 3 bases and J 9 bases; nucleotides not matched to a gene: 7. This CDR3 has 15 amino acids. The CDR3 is CASSWTSGNGGEQFF. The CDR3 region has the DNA TGCGCCAGCAGCTGGACTAGCGGGAATGGCGGTGAGCAGTTCTTC.

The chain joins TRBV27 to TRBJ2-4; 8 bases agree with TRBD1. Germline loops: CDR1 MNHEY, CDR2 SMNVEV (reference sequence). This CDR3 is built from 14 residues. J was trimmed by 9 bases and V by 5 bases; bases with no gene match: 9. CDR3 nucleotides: TGTGCCAGCAGTCGAAGCGGACAGGGCGCCATTCAGTACTTC. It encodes CASSRSGQGAIQYF.

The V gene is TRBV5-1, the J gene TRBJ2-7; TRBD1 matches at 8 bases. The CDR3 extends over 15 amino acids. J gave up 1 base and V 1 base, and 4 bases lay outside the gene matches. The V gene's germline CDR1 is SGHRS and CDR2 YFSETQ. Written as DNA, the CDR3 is TGCGCCAGCAGCTTGTTGGGACAGGTGTCCTACGAGCAGTACTTC. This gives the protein CASSLLGQVSYEQYF.